The clone carrying this T cell receptor beta chain turned up a few times. Its antigen is unidentified. These data are taken from a study of identical twins. Overall study findings and caveats: Fewer insertions characterized abundant cord blood beta clonotypes, whereas memory repertoires showed none.

Template switching introduced a universal primer site, and the cDNA bore unique molecular identifiers. TCRdb redid the calling of the 5' RACE reads with MiXCR, one entry per CDR3 protein. Of 510,000 or so distinct CDR3 sequences in the sample, roughly 15% were seen once. The CDR3 totals 15 residues. From germline, CDR1 is MDHEN and CDR2 SYDVKM. Trimming took 1 base from V and 4 from J; bases not matched to a gene: 4. These sequences were also reported in another study, on yellow fever vaccine responses in identical twins. That report notes: Twins' vaccine T cell response reportedly seemed partly convergent, partly personalized.

The material sequenced was CD4+ T cells sorted from blood. The rearrangement uses TRBV28 and TRBJ2-7; 10 bases agree with TRBD1. The origin of this receptor is a woman aged 18-29 years in good health. This CDR3 reads CASSLLGQGRYEQYF. The CDR3 nucleotides are TGTGCCAGCAGTTTATTGGGACAGGGGCGATACGAGCAGTACTTC.